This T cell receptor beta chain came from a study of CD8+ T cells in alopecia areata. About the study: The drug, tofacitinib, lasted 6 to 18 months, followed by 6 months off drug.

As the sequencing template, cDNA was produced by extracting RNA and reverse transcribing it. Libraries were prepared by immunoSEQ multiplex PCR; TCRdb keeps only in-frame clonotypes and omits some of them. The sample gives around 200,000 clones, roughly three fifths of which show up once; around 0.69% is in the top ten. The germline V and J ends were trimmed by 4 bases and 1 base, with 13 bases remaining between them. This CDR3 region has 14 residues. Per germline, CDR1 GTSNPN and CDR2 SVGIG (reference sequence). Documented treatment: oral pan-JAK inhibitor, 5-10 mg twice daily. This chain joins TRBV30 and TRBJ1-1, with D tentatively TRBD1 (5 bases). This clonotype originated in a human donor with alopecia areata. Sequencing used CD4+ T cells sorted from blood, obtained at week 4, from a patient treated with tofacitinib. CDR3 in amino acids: CAWTKGTGNTEAFF. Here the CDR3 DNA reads TGTGCCTGGACCAAGGGGACCGGGAACACTGAAGCTTTCTTT.